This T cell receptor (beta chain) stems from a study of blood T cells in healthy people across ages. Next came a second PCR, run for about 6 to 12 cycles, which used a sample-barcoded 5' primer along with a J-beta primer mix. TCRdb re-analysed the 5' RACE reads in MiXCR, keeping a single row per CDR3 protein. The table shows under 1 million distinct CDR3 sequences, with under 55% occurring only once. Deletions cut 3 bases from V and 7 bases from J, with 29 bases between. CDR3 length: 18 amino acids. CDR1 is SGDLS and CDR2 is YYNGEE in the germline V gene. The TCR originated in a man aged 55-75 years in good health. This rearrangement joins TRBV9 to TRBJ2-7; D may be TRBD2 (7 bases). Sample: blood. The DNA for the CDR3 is TGTGCCAGCAGCGCACGGGGAGAGGGGCGGGGGCCGGGCAATGAGCAGTACTTC. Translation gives CASSARGEGRGPGNEQYF. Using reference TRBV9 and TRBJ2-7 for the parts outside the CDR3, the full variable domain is DSGVTQTPKHLITATGQRVTLRCSPRSGDLSVYWYQQSLDQGLQFLIQYYNGEERAKGNILERFSAQQFPDLHSELNLSSLELGDSALYFCASSARGEGRGPGNEQYFGPGTRLTVT.